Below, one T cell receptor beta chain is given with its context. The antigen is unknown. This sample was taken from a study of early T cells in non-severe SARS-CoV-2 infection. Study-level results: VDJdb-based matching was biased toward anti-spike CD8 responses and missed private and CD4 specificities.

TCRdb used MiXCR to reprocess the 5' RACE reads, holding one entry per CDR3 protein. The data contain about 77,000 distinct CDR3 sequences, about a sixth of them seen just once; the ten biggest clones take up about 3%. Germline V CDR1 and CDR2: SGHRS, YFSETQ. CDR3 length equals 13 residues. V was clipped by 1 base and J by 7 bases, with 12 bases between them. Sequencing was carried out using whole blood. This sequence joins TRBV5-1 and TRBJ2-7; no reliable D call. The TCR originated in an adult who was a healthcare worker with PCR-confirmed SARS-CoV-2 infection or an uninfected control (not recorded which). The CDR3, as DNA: TGCGCCAGCAGCTTGAGGACGCTGGGGGAGCAGTACTTC. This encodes CASSLRTLGEQYF.